Each of the 3 T cell receptor beta chains below was sequenced from the same sample in a study of neurological immune-mediated disorders. TCRdb reprocessed the 5' RACE reads via MiXCR and lists one record per CDR3 protein. The top ten hold 15% of the sample, which has about 76,000 distinct CDR3 sequences, roughly a sixth seen once. Sequences were obtained from PBMCs. The source is a woman aged 35 to 49 in good health.

This clonotype occurred many times. This chain links TRBV4-3 with TRBJ1-3; D perhaps matches TRBD1 (5 bases). V was clipped by 0 bases and J by 2 bases, with 14 bases between them. This CDR3 has 17 residues. Germline CDR1 and CDR2: LGHNA and YSLEER. The CDR3 nucleotides read TGCGCCAGCAGCCAAGATGTACGGGGCGGCCCTGGAAACACCATATATTTT. It translates to CASSQDVRGGPGNTIYF.

This clonotype was counted many times. The chain uses TRBV4-2 and TRBJ2-1; 8 positions agree with TRBD2. In germline, CDR1 is LGHNA, CDR2 YNFKEQ. The ends lost 0 bases at V and 0 bases at J; junction bases unmatched: 10. CDR3 length equals 19 residues. The DNA of the CDR3 is TGTGCCAGCAGCCAAGAGCTCGGCGGGGGGCTTAGCTCCTACAATGAGCAGTTCTTC. Amino acid sequence: CASSQELGGGLSSYNEQFF.

This clonotype was seen many times. The chain is built from TRBV7-2 and TRBJ2-2; unclear D gene. CDR3 length: 18 residues. V lost 2 bases, J lost 6 bases, and 22 bases lay in between. Germline CDR1 and CDR2: SGHTA and FQGNSA. The CDR3 here is CASSLNRGRFPPSGELFF. The DNA of the CDR3 is TGTGCCAGCAGCTTAAACCGCGGCCGGTTTCCACCATCCGGGGAGCTGTTTTTT.